The 22 T cell receptor beta chains listed next were all sequenced from one sample in a study of blood T cell repertoires in COVID-19. The assay was immunoSEQ multiplex PCR, and TCRdb's table has in-frame clones only and misses some. The data show about 22,000 clones, with about 90% seen just once and 2.5% to 3.5% held by the top ten. Sequencing was done on a sample of peripheral blood. The receptor set was obtained from a woman in her seventies with active COVID-19.

This chain connects TRBV3-1 (or the pseudogene TRBV3-2) to TRBJ2-7; the match to TRBD2 covers 9 bases. Germline assignment: CDR1 LGHDT and CDR2 YNNKEL (reference sequence). The CDR3 extends over 13 amino acids. The junction had 1 base not matched to a gene; V was cut back by 5 bases and J by 2 bases. The CDR3 DNA reads as TGTGCCAGCAGCATAGCGGGGGCCTACGAGCAGTACTTC. This encodes CASSIAGAYEQYF.

The chain joins TRBV2 to TRBJ2-7; TRBD1 might be the D (7 bases). V gave up 8 bases and J gave up 5 bases, with 19 bases separating them. The CDR3 consists of 14 residues. Germline loops: CDR1 SNHLY, CDR2 FYNNEI. The chain's CDR3 is CASLGPGGLNEQYF. DNA for the CDR3: TGTGCCAGCCTAGGACCAGGGGGGTTGAACGAGCAGTACTTC. Based on the CDR3 plus reference TRBV2 and TRBJ2-7, the full variable domain is EPEVTQTPSHQVTQMGQEVILRCVPISNHLYFYWYRQILGQKVEFLVSFYNNEISEKSEIFDDQFSVERPDGSNFTLKIRSTKLEDSAMYFCASLGPGGLNEQYFGPGTRLTVT.

V gene TRBV2 combines with J gene TRBJ2-1; D is possibly TRBD2 (5 bases). Trimming left V 7 bases short and J 7 bases short, with 14 bases between. The germline CDR1 and CDR2 sequences are SNHLY and FYNNEI. The CDR3 extends over 13 amino acids. The chain's CDR3 is CASNPGMENEQFF. CDR3 coding DNA: TGTGCCAGCAATCCGGGGATGGAAAATGAGCAGTTCTTC.

The V and J genes are TRBV28 and TRBJ2-5; D not certain. CDR3 length equals 16 residues. Germline V lookup: CDR1 MDHEN, CDR2 SYDVKM. The ends were cut back, 5 bases at V and 7 bases at J, with 23 bases in the middle. This CDR3 is CASSPSLWALVGTQYF. The CDR3 bases are TGTGCCAGCAGTCCCTCTTTGTGGGCCTTGGTCGGGACCCAGTACTTC.

The rearrangement joins TRBV6-5 to TRBJ2-7; tentatively, D is TRBD2 (7 bases). The CDR3 length is 13 residues. Germline V lookup: CDR1 MNHEY, CDR2 SVGAGI. V lost 6 bases to trimming and J lost 1 base, with 10 bases between them. The CDR3 bases are TGTGCCAGCAGGGGAGGGGGTTCCTACGAGCAGTACTTC. It is translated as CASRGGGSYEQYF.

The chain employs TRBV6-5 and TRBJ1-1; TRBD1 aligns across 7 bases. This CDR3 has 15 residues. Germline V gene lookup returns CDR1 MNHEY and CDR2 SVGAGI. V shed 2 bases, J shed 4 bases, and the junction held 7 bases outside the gene matches. The CDR3 region has the DNA TGTGCCAGCAGTTACCCGTGGCAGGGGGGCACTGAAGCTTTCTTT. Its protein product is CASSYPWQGGTEAFF.

This chain joins TRBV4-2 and TRBJ2-2; 8 bases are shared with TRBD2. Germline values: CDR1 LGHNA, CDR2 YNFKEQ. Losses at the gene ends were 1 base for V and 5 bases for J; bases not matched to a gene: 9. This CDR3 is built from 17 residues. DNA of the CDR3: TGTGCCAGCAGCCAAGGCACGGGAGGGCCTAGTACCGGGGAGCTGTTTTTT. Translating it yields CASSQGTGGPSTGELFF.

J is TRBJ2-7 and V is TRBV19; TRBD1 matches at 7 bases. This CDR3 comprises 16 residues. The V gene's germline CDR1 is LNHDA and CDR2 SQIVND (reference sequence). Trimming cost V 3 bases and J 7 bases; bases outside gene matches: 15. The CDR3 sequence is CASSILPTGPRTEQYF. The CDR3 DNA reads TGTGCCAGTAGTATCCTTCCGACAGGGCCGCGGACGGAGCAGTACTTC.

The rearrangement links TRBV14 to TRBJ2-1, with a tentative D call TRBD2 (5 bases). The CDR3 spans 14 residues. Trimming took off 1 base at V and 10 bases at J, with 14 bases between the two ends. The germline V gene encodes CDR1 SGHDN and CDR2 FVKESK. The CDR3: CASSQGGRGWEQFF. CDR3 in DNA: TGTGCCAGCAGCCAAGGAGGTCGCGGGTGGGAGCAGTTCTTC.

The CDR3: CASSYGSGSRETQYF. CDR3 coding DNA: TGTGCCAGCAGTTATGGTAGCGGGAGTCGTGAGACCCAGTACTTC. This chain joins TRBV11-1 and TRBJ2-5; 9 bases agree with TRBD2. Per germline, CDR1 SGHAT and CDR2 FQDESV (reference sequence). V trimming: 6 bases; J trimming: 5 bases; junction bases outside the gene matches: 10. The CDR3 covers 15 residues.

The V and J genes are TRBV19 and TRBJ2-5, with 14 bases lining up with TRBD2. V shed 5 bases and J 4 bases; nucleotides not matched to a gene: 3. The length of the CDR3 is 15 residues. Germline assignment: CDR1 LNHDA and CDR2 SQIVND (reference sequence). The chain's CDR3 is CASSSGLAGAETQYF. DNA for the CDR3: TGTGCCAGTAGTTCGGGACTAGCGGGAGCAGAGACCCAGTACTTC. Supplemented by reference TRBV19 and TRBJ2-5, the full variable domain reads DGGITQSPKYLFRKEGQNVTLSCEQNLNHDAMYWYRQDPGQGLRLIYYSQIVNDFQKGDIAEGYSVSREKKESFPLTVTSAQKNPTAFYLCASSSGLAGAETQYFGPGTRLLVL.

The chain combines TRBV10-3 with TRBJ2-3; 8 bases are a match to TRBD1. Unmatched junction bases numbered 5, after V lost 4 bases and J lost 2 bases. CDR3 size: 15 residues. Per germline, CDR1 ENHRY and CDR2 SYGVKD. Written as DNA, the CDR3 is TGTGCCATCAGTGGGACAGGGCCCTCCACAGATACGCAGTATTTT. Translation gives CAISGTGPSTDTQYF.

This clone was recorded only once. CDR3 loop: CASSLFGGREETQYF. CDR3 DNA: TGTGCCAGCAGTTTATTCGGGGGGCGAGAAGAGACCCAGTACTTC. This sequence joins TRBV28 and TRBJ2-5, with D tentatively TRBD2 (7 bases). The V end was cut by 1 base, the J end by 3 bases, with 12 bases between. The germline CDR1 and CDR2 sequences are MDHEN and SYDVKM. The CDR3 consists of 15 residues.

This chain connects TRBV7-2 to TRBJ1-2; 10 nucleotides agree with TRBD1. CDR3 size: 17 residues. V lost 1 base, J lost 0 bases, and 5 bases stayed unmatched. CDR1 is SGHTA and CDR2 is FQGNSA in the germline V gene. DNA of the CDR3: TGTGCCAGCAGCTTAGGGGACAGGGGACGACCTAACTATGGCTACACCTTC. Protein product: CASSLGDRGRPNYGYTF. The full variable domain, with the rest looked up from reference TRBV7-2 and TRBJ1-2, is GAGVSQSPSNKVTEKGKDVELRCDPISGHTALYWYRQSLGQGLEFLIYFQGNSAPDKSGLPSDRFSAERTGGSVSTLTIQRTQQEDSAVYLCASSLGDRGRPNYGYTFGSGTRLTVV.

In regard to this clone: Mismatch with germline at one junction end may stem from a read error. The V call is TRBV2, the J call TRBJ1-1; 9 bases map to TRBD1. This CDR3 is 10 amino acids long. CDR1 and CDR2 (germline): SNHLY, FYNNEI. The CDR3 bases are TGTGCCAGCAGGGATCCCGGGACAGGGTTT. This encodes CASRDPGTGF. Together with reference TRBV2 and TRBJ1-1, the CDR3 gives the full variable domain: EPEVTQTPSHQVTQMGQEVILRCVPISNHLYFYWYRQILGQKVEFLVSFYNNEISEKSEIFDDQFSVERPDGSNFTLKIRSTKLEDSAMYFCASRDPGTGFGQGTRLTVV.

V usage is TRBV14 and J usage is TRBJ1-4, with TRBD1 matching 7 bases. V shed 3 bases, J shed 0 bases, and the junction held 7 bases outside the gene matches. Germline V lookup: CDR1 SGHDN, CDR2 FVKESK. The CDR3 extends over 17 amino acids. The CDR3 DNA follows: TGTGCCAGCAGCCATAGGACAGGAGCCACAACTAATGAAAAACTGTTTTTT. Amino acids: CASSHRTGATTNEKLFF.

The gene calls are TRBV29-1 and TRBJ1-4; 7 bases agree with TRBD1. With 7 bases clipped from V and 3 bases from J, the junction kept 8 bases outside the gene matches. The germline V gene encodes CDR1 SQVTM and CDR2 ANQGSEA. The CDR3 loop spans 14 amino acids. The CDR3 bases are TGCAGCGCAACCGGGACAGCCTCTAATGAAAAACTGTTTTTT. Protein: CSATGTASNEKLFF.

The chain recombines TRBV18 with TRBJ1-2; D may be TRBD1 (5 bases). Trimming pared 0 bases from V and 8 bases from J, leaving 10 bases between. This CDR3 has 13 amino acids. CDR1 and CDR2 from the germline V gene are KGHSH and LQKENI. In DNA, the CDR3 is TGTGCCAGCTCACCACCATCAGGGCTCGGCTACACCTTC. This translates into CASSPPSGLGYTF.

This clone was found once. This chain joins TRBV10-3 and TRBJ2-7; the D gene is possibly TRBD1 (5 bases). V lost 3 bases and J 1 base, leaving 10 bases between the germline ends. The CDR3 contains 14 residues. The germline V gene encodes CDR1 ENHRY and CDR2 SYGVKD. The CDR3 nucleotides read TGTGCCATCAGTGACAGGGTTGAGTCCTACGAGCAGTACTTC. Translation: CAISDRVESYEQYF.

The chain has TRBV7-8 and TRBJ2-7; D not resolved. This CDR3 spans 15 amino acids. Trimming stripped 2 bases from V and 0 bases from J, with 11 bases between. Germline V lookup: CDR1 SGHVS, CDR2 FQNEAQ. CDR3 DNA: TGTGCCAGCAGCTTAAACTCATTGAACTCCTACGAGCAGTACTTC. This gives the protein CASSLNSLNSYEQYF.

The V call is TRBV19, the J call TRBJ2-2; D may be TRBD1 (6 bases). Deletions cut 1 base from V and 5 bases from J, with 11 bases between. Germline V gene lookup returns CDR1 LNHDA and CDR2 SQIVND (reference sequence). The CDR3 loop spans 15 amino acids. The CDR3 loop reads CASSIGAQGTGELFF. As DNA, the CDR3 is TGTGCCAGTAGTATAGGAGCTCAGGGGACCGGGGAGCTGTTTTTT.

A single count supports this clone. This chain joins TRBV28 and TRBJ1-2, with D perhaps matching TRBD1 (5 bases). Deletions cut 4 bases from V and 5 bases from J, with 14 bases between. Germline V gives CDR1 MDHEN, CDR2 SYDVKM. The CDR3 totals 14 residues. The CDR3 reads CASSWGDGGYGYTF. CDR3 DNA sequence: TGTGCCAGCAGTTGGGGGGACGGGGGATATGGCTACACCTTC.